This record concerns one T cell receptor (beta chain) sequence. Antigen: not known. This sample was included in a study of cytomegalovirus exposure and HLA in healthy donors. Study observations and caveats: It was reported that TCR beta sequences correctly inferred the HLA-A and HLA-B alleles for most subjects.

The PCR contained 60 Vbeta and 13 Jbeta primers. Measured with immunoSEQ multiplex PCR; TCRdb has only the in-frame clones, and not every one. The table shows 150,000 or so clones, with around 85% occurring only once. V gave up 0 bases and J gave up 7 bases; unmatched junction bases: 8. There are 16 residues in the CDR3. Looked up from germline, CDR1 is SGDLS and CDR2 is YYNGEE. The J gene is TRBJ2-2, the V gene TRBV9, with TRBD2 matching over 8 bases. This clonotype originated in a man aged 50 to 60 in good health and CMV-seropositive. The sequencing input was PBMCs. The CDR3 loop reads CASSVGGLGVGGELFF. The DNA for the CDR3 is TGTGCCAGCAGCGTAGGGGGACTAGGAGTAGGCGGGGAGCTGTTTTTT.